The 17 T cell receptor beta chains below all came from one sample that was sequenced in a study of tumor and adjacent non-tumor tissue in lung cancer. This sample's RNA came from whole unsorted tissue. More than 3 cm separated this lung sample from the edge of the tumor. TCRbeta libraries were built with three rounds of nested PCR, modified from ARM-PCR. TCRdb reprocessed the multiplex PCR reads via MiXCR and lists one record per CDR3 protein. The sample has tens of thousands of distinct CDR3 sequences, more than 75% seen once. The sample was distant non-tumor lung tissue. Receptor source: a man aged 55-75 years with non-small cell lung cancer.

About this clonotype: The germline gene is not matched at one end of the junction; a read error may be the cause. V is TRBV5-4 and J is TRBJ2-1; 11 bases map to TRBD2. The CDR3 totals 16 residues. CDR1 SGHNT and CDR2 YYREEE come from the germline V gene (reference sequence). The CDR3: CASNLIAGGPYNEQFF. The CDR3 DNA follows: TGTGCCAGCAACCTAATAGCGGGAGGGCCCTATAATGAGCAGTTCTTC. The entire variable domain, with the rest obtained from reference TRBV5-4 and TRBJ2-1, is as follows: ETGVTQSPTHLIKTRGQQVTLRCSSQSGHNTVSWYQQALGQGPQFIFQYYREEENGRGNFPPRFSGLQFPNYSSELNVNALELDDSALYLCASNLIAGGPYNEQFFGPGTRLTVL.

Points on this clonotype: Since the CDR3 does not end with the conserved phenylalanine or tryptophan, this likely comes from a read error. This chain links TRBV5-1 with TRBJ1-2; D perhaps matches TRBD1 (5 bases). This CDR3 is built from 12 residues. Germline CDR1 and CDR2: SGHRS and YFSETQ. V gave up 4 bases and J gave up 8 bases, with 12 bases separating them. The CDR3 loop reads CASSQGLRGYTS. The CDR3 DNA reads TGCGCCAGCAGCCAGGGTCTTCGGGGCTACACCTCC.

The V call is TRBV5-4, the J call TRBJ1-2; 7 bases fit TRBD1. CDR3 length equals 13 residues. CDR1 SGHNT and CDR2 YYREEE come from the germline V gene (reference sequence). CDR3 protein: CANSPQGNYGYTF. The CDR3 DNA sequence: TGTGCTAACAGCCCACAGGGGAACTATGGCTACACCTTC.

Concerning this clonotype: At one boundary the junction diverges from the germline segment, which might be a read error. The V gene is TRBV28, the J gene TRBJ1-5, with TRBD1 identical over 10 bases. The CDR3 runs 13 residues. The germline gives CDR1 MDHEN, CDR2 SYDVKM. CDR3 nucleotide sequence: TGTGTCAGCAACCCTGGACAGGGGGGTCCCCAGCATTTT. This encodes CVSNPGQGGPQHF.

The V and J genes are TRBV5-4 and TRBJ1-6, with D possibly being TRBD1 (5 bases). Germline CDR1 is SGHNT and CDR2 is YYREEE (reference sequence). CDR3 length equals 14 residues. CDR3 sequence: CISSLRQTSSPLHF. The CDR3 nucleotides are TGTATCAGCAGCTTGAGACAGACCAGCTCACCCCTCCACTTT.

This clonotype appeared a few times. Germline is not matched at one junction end, which may reflect a read error. The chain recombines TRBV28 with TRBJ1-2; a weak D match, TRBD1 (5 bases). From germline, CDR1 is MDHEN and CDR2 SYDVKM. The CDR3 runs to 14 residues. The CDR3 DNA reads as TGCGCCAGCAGTCCATTAGGGACCAAAAATGGCTACCCCTTC. Its protein product is CASSPLGTKNGYPF.

Notes on this clonotype: One end of the junction is discordant with germline, which a read error may explain. V is TRBV5-6 and J is TRBJ2-7, with D uncertain. CDR3 size: 14 residues. Germline values: CDR1 SGHDT, CDR2 YYEEEE. DNA for the CDR3: TGTGGCAGCAGCTTATCCGGTGAGTCCTACGAGCAGTACTTC. This codes for CGSSLSGESYEQYF. The whole variable domain, filled in from reference TRBV5-6 and TRBJ2-7, reads DAGVTQSPTHLIKTRGQQVTLRCSPKSGHDTVSWYQQALGQGPQFIFQYYEEEERQRGNFPDRFSGHQFPNYSSELNVNALLLGDSALYLCGSSLSGESYEQYFGPGTRLTVT.

In this sample, this clonotype turned up many times. The rearrangement links TRBV2 to TRBJ1-1; D gene unclear. CDR1 is SNHLY and CDR2 is FYNNEI in the germline V gene. V shed 8 bases and J shed 3 bases, with 13 bases lying between them. The CDR3 runs to 13 residues. Here the CDR3 reads CASAWWEDTEAFF. The CDR3 DNA is TGTGCCAGCGCCTGGTGGGAGGACACTGAAGCTTTCTTT.

The CDR3 DNA sequence: TGCAGCGTCGTTGGCAAGGGGGCAGAATCCTACGAGCAGTACTTC. Translating gives CSVVGKGAESYEQYF. The genes are TRBV29-1 and TRBJ2-7; 7 bases align to TRBD1. Germline lookup yields CDR1 SQVTM and CDR2 ANQGSEA. CDR3 length: 15 residues. V lost 6 bases, J lost 1 base, and 12 bases stayed unmatched.

J is TRBJ1-5 and V is TRBV6-1, with D perhaps assigned TRBD1 or TRBD2 (6 bases each). The DNA end favors TRBJ2-3, so the J call may be wrong. CDR3 size: 17 residues. CDR1 MNHNS and CDR2 SASEGT come from the germline V gene. The CDR3 spells CASWGVGGLQEGQPQYF. As DNA, the CDR3 is TGTGCCAGCTGGGGTGTGGGGGGCCTGCAAGAGGGTCAACCCCAGTATTTT.

CDR3 DNA sequence: TGTGCCAGTAGCCATTCTAGCACAGATACGCAGTATTTT. It encodes CASSHSSTDTQYF. V gene TRBV7-3 combines with J gene TRBJ2-3; unclear D gene. Trimming shortened V by 9 bases and J by 0 bases, and 10 bases separated the two germline ends. The CDR3 contains 13 residues. Germline V gene data show CDR1 as SGHTA and CDR2 as FQGTGA.

To note about this clonotype: One junction end disagrees with the germline gene, perhaps due to a read error. The V and J genes are TRBV6-5 and TRBJ1-2, with D maybe TRBD1 (6 bases). Germline assignment: CDR1 MNHEY and CDR2 SVGAGI. The CDR3 spans 14 residues. DNA of the CDR3: TGTGCCTGCATGCAGGGGTGGGCTAACTATAGCTACACCTTC. It encodes CACMQGWANYSYTF.

Comment on this clonotype: Germline is not matched at one junction end, which may reflect a read error. CDR3 region: CASSYRRPPQTGANVLTF. The CDR3 DNA follows: TGTGCCAGCAGTTACCGTCGCCCCCCTCAAACTGGGGCCAACGTCCTAACTTTC. The chain has TRBV6-5 and TRBJ2-6, with D tentatively TRBD1 (5 bases). Germline V gene sequence: CDR1 MNHEY, CDR2 SVGAGI. The CDR3 runs to 18 residues.

With regard to this clonotype: The missing conserved phenylalanine or tryptophan at the end of this CDR3 makes a read error likely. In DNA, the CDR3 is TGTGCTAGCAGCTATACTAGTGGCACCGGGGAACTGTTTCTC. Protein: CASSYTSGTGELFL. The gene calls are TRBV11-1 and TRBJ2-2, with D possibly matching TRBD2 (5 bases). The germline CDR1 and CDR2 sequences are SGHAT and FQDESV (reference sequence). The CDR3 is made up of 14 amino acids.

The chain couples TRBV7-8 to TRBJ2-1; D is unresolved. CDR3 length: 15 residues. Trimming took off 1 base at V and 3 bases at J, with 10 bases between the two ends. In germline, CDR1 is SGHVS, CDR2 FQNEAQ. Written as DNA, the CDR3 is TGTGCCAGCAGCTTAGGGTGGGATAGCTACAATGAGCAGTTCTTC. This encodes CASSLGWDSYNEQFF. The full variable domain, completed using reference TRBV7-8 and TRBJ2-1, is GAGVSQSPRYKVAKRGQDVALRCDPISGHVSLFWYQQALGQGPEFLTYFQNEAQLDKSGLPSDRFFAERPEGSVSTLKIQRTQQEDSAVYLCASSLGWDSYNEQFFGPGTRLTVL.

As regards this clonotype: A clone one base away is much larger, so this may be a read error. The rearrangement uses TRBV5-1 and TRBJ2-2; TRBD2 is a possible D gene (6 bases). Germline CDR1 and CDR2: SGHRS and YFSETQ. Trimming cost V 0 bases and J 0 bases, with 15 bases left between them. This CDR3 comprises 18 residues. The CDR3 DNA is TGCGCCAGCAGCTTGGGGCCGGAGGGCCTAGCGAACACCGGGGAGCTGTTTTTT. The encoded protein is CASSLGPEGLANTGELFF.

This sequence joins TRBV11-2 and TRBJ2-3; D possibly uses TRBD1 or TRBD2 (5 bases each). The CDR3 consists of 20 residues. V dropped 4 bases and J dropped 2 bases, with 28 bases sitting between them. Germline-derived CDR1 and CDR2 are SGHAT and FQNNGV. As DNA, the CDR3 is TGTGCCAGCAGCTCGCCAGGCTTGGTGGGATGGGACGGTTACACAGATACGCAGTATTTT. Its protein is CASSSPGLVGWDGYTDTQYF.